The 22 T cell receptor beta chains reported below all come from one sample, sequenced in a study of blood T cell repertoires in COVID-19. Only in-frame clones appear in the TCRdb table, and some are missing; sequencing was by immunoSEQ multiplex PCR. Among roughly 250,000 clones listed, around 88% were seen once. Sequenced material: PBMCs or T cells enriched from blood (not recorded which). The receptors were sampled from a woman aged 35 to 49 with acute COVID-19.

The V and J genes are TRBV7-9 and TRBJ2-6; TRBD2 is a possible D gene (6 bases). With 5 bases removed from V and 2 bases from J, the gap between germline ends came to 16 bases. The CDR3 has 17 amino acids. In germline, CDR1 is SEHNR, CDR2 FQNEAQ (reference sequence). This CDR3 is CASSSRDFRPGANVLTF. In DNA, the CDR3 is TGTGCCAGCAGCAGCCGGGACTTCCGACCTGGGGCCAACGTCCTGACTTTC.

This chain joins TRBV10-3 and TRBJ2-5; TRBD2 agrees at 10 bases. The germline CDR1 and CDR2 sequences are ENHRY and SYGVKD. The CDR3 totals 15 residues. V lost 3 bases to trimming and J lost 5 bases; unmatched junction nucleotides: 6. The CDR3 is CAISDAGTSAETQYF. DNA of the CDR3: TGTGCCATCAGTGACGCCGGGACTAGCGCGGAGACCCAGTACTTC.

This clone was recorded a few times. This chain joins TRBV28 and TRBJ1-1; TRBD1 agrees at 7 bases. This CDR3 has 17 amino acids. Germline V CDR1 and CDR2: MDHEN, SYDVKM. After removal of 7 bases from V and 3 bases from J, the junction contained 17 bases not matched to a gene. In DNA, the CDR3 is TGTGCCAGCAACCTTTTATCTCATCAGGGGGAGGACACTGAAGCTTTCTTT. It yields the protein CASNLLSHQGEDTEAFF. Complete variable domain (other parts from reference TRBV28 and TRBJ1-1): DVKVTQSSRYLVKRTGEKVFLECVQDMDHENMFWYRQDPGLGLRLIYFSYDVKMKEKGDIPEGYSVSREKKERFSLILESASTNQTSMYLCASNLLSHQGEDTEAFFGQGTRLTVV.

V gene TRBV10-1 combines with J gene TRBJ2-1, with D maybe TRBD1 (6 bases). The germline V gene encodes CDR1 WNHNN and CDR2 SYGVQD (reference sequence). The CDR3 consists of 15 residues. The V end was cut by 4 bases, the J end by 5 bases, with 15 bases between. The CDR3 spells CASSAGKGVNNEQFF. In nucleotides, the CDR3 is TGCGCCAGCAGTGCAGGGAAGGGGGTGAACAATGAGCAGTTCTTC.

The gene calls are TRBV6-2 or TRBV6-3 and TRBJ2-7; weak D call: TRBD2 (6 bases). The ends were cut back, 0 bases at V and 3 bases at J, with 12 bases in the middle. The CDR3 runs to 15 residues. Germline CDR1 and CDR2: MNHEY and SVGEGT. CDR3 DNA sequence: TGTGCCAGCAGTTACTCCCGGGTTAGCGGCTACGAGCAGTACGTC. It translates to CASSYSRVSGYEQYV.

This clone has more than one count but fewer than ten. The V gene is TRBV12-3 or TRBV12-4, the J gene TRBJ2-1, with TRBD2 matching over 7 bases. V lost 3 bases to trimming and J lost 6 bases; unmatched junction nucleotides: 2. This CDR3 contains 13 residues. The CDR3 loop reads CASSFTSVNEQFF. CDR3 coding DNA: TGTGCCAGCAGTTTCACTAGCGTCAATGAGCAGTTCTTC.

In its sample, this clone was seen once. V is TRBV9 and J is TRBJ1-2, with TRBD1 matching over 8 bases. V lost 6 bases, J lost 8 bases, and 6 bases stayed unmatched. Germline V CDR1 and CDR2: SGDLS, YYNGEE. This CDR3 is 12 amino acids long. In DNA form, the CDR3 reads TGTGCCAGCAACCTCGACAGGGGCGGCTACACCTTC. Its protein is CASNLDRGGYTF. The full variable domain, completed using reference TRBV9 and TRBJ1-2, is DSGVTQTPKHLITATGQRVTLRCSPRSGDLSVYWYQQSLDQGLQFLIQYYNGEERAKGNILERFSAQQFPDLHSELNLSSLELGDSALYFCASNLDRGGYTFGSGTRLTVV.

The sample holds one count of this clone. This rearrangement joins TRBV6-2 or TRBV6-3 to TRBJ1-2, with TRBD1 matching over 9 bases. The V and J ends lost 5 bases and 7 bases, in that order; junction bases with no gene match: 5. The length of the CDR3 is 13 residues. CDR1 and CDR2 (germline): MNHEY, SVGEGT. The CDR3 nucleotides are TGTGCCAGCAGTCAAACAGGGGGCTTTGGCTACACCTTC. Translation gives CASSQTGGFGYTF.

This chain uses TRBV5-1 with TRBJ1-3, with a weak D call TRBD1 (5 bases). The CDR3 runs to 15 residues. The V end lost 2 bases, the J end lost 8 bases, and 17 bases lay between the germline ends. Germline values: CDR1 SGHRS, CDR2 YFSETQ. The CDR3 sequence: CASSFGTGRLHTIYF. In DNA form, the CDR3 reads TGCGCCAGCAGCTTCGGCACAGGCCGTCTTCACACCATATATTTT. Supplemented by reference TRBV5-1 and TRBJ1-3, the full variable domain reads KAGVTQTPRYLIKTRGQQVTLSCSPISGHRSVSWYQQTPGQGLQFLFEYFSETQRNKGNFPGRFSGRQFSNSRSEMNVSTLELGDSALYLCASSFGTGRLHTIYFGEGSWLTVV.

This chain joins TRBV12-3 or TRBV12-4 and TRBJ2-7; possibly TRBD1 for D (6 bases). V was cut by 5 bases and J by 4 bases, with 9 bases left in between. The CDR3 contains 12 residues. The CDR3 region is CASSRDIYEQYV. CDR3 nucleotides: TGTGCCAGCAGTCGGGACATTTACGAGCAGTACGTC.

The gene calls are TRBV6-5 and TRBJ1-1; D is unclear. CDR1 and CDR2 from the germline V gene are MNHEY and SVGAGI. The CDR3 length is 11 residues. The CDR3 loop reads CATELNTEAFF. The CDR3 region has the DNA TGTGCGACGGAGCTGAACACTGAAGCTTTCTTT.

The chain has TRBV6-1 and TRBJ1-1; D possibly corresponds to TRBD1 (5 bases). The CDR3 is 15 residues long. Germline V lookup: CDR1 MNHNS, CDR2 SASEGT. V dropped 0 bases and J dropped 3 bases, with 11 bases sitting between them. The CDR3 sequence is CASSEAKGLDTEAFF. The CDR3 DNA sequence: TGTGCCAGCAGTGAAGCAAAGGGGTTGGACACTGAAGCTTTCTTT.

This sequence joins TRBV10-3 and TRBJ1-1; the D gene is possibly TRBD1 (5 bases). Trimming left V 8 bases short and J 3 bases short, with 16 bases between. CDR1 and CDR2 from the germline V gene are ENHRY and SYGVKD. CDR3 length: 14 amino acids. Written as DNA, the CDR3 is TGTGCCATCCGGCCCAGGGAGGAGGACACTGAAGCTTTCTTT. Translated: CAIRPREEDTEAFF.

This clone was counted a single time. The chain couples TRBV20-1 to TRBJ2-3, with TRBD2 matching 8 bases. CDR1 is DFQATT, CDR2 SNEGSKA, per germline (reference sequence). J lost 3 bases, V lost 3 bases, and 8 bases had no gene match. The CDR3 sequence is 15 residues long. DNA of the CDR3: TGCAGTGCTAGTAGCGGGATGAGGGGGACAGATACGCAGTATTTT. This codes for CSASSGMRGTDTQYF.

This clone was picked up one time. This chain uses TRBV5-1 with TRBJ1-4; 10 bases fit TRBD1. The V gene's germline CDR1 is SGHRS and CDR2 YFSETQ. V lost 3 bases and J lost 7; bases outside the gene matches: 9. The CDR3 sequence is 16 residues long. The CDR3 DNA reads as TGCGCCAGCAGCTGGGGACCGGGACAGGGGTCTGAAAAACTGTTTTTT. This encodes CASSWGPGQGSEKLFF.

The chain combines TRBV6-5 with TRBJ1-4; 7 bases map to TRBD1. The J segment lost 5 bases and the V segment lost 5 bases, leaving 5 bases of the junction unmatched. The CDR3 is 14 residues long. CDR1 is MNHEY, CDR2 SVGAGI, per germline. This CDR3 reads CASSPGGVNEKLFF. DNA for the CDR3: TGTGCCAGCAGTCCAGGGGGTGTAAATGAAAAACTGTTTTTT.

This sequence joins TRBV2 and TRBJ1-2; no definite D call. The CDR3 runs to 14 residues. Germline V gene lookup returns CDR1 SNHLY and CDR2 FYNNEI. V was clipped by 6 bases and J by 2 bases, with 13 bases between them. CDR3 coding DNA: TGTGCCAGCAGCAAACGGGAGGAAAACTATGGCTACACCTTC. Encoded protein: CASSKREENYGYTF.

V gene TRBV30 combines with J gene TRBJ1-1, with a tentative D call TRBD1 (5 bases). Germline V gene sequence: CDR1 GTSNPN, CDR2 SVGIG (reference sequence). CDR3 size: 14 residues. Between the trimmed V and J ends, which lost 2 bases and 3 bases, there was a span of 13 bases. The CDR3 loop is CAWSSGGADTEAFF. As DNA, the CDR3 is TGTGCCTGGAGTAGTGGAGGGGCGGACACTGAAGCTTTCTTT.

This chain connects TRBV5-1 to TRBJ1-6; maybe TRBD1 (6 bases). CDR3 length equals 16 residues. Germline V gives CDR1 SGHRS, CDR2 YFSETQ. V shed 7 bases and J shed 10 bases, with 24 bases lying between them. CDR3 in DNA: TGCGCCAGCCTAAATAAGACAGGAGAGGTCGTCTCACCCCTCCACTTT. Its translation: CASLNKTGEVVSPLHF. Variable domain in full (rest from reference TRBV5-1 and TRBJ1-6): KAGVTQTPRYLIKTRGQQVTLSCSPISGHRSVSWYQQTPGQGLQFLFEYFSETQRNKGNFPGRFSGRQFSNSRSEMNVSTLELGDSALYLCASLNKTGEVVSPLHFGNGTRLTVT.

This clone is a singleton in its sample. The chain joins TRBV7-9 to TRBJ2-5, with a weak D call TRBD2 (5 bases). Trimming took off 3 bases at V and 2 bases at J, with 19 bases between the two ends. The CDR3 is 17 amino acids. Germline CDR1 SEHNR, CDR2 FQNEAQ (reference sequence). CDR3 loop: CASSLSWTSLGQETQYF. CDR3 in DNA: TGTGCCAGCAGCTTGAGTTGGACTTCCTTAGGACAAGAGACCCAGTACTTC. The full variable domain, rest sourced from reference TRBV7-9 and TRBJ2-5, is DTGVSQNPRHKITKRGQNVTFRCDPISEHNRLYWYRQTLGQGPEFLTYFQNEAQLEKSRLLSDRFSAERPKGSFSTLEIQRTEQGDSAMYLCASSLSWTSLGQETQYFGPGTRLLVL.

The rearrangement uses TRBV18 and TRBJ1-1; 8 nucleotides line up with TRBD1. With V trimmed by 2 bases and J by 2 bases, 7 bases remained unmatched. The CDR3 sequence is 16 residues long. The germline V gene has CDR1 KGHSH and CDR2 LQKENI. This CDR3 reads CASSPSPGTGNTEAFF. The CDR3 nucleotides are TGTGCCAGCTCACCAAGTCCCGGGACAGGCAACACTGAAGCTTTCTTT.

CDR3 sequence: CASSLWTQTPYEQYF. The CDR3, as DNA: TGTGCCAGCAGCTTATGGACTCAGACACCCTACGAGCAGTACTTC. The chain uses TRBV7-9 and TRBJ2-7, with D perhaps TRBD2 (5 bases). CDR3 size: 15 residues. V gave up 2 bases and J gave up 2 bases, with 13 bases separating them. CDR1 and CDR2 (germline): SEHNR, FQNEAQ (reference sequence).